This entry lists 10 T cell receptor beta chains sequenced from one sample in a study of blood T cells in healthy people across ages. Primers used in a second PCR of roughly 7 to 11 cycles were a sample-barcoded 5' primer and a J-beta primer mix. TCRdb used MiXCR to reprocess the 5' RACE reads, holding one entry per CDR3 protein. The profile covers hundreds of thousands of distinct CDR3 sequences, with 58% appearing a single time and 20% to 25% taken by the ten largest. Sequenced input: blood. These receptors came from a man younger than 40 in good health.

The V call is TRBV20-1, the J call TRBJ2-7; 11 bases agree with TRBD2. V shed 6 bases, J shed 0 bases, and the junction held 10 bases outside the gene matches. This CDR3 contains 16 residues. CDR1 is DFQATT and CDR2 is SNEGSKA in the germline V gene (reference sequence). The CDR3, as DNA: TGCAGTGCGCATCGGGGACTAGCGGTAGTCTCCTACGAGCAGTACTTC. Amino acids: CSAHRGLAVVSYEQYF.

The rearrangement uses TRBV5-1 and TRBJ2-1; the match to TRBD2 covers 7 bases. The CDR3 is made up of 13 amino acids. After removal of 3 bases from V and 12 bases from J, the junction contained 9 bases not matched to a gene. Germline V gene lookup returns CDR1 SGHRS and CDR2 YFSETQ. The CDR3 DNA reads TGCGCCAGCAGCTCCTCTGGAGGGGAGGGGCAGTTCTTC. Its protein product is CASSSSGGEGQFF.

For the CDR3, the DNA is TGTGCCAGCAGTCAAGGGGCGGGTTTTAGTCATGGCTACACCTTC. Encoded protein: CASSQGAGFSHGYTF. The chain joins TRBV12-3 or TRBV12-4 to TRBJ1-2; the D gene is possibly TRBD1 (5 bases). This CDR3 comprises 15 residues. V lost 5 bases to trimming and J lost 6 bases, with 19 bases between them.

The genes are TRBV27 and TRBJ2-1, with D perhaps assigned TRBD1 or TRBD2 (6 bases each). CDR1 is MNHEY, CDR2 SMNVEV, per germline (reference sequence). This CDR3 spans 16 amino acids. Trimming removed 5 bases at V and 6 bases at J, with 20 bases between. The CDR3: CASSRGARGWVNEQFF. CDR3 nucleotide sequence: TGTGCCAGCAGTAGGGGGGCTCGGGGCTGGGTCAATGAGCAGTTCTTC.

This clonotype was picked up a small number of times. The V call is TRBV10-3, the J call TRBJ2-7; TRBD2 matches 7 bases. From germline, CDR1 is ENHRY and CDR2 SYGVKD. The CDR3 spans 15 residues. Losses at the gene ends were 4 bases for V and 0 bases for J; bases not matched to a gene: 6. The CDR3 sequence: CAISGWEGSSYEQYF. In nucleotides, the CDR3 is TGTGCCATCAGTGGATGGGAGGGGTCCTCCTACGAGCAGTACTTC.

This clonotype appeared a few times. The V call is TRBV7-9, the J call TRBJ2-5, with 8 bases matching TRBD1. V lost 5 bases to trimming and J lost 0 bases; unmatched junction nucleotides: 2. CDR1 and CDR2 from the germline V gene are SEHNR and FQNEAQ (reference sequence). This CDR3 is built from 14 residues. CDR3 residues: CASSPGGNQETQYF. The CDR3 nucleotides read TGTGCCAGCAGCCCAGGGGGCAACCAAGAGACCCAGTACTTC.

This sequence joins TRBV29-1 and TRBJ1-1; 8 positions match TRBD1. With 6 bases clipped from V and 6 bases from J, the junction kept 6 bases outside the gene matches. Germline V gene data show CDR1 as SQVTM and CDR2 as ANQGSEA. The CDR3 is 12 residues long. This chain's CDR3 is CSVNQGASEAFF. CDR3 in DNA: TGCAGCGTAAATCAGGGGGCCTCTGAAGCTTTCTTT.

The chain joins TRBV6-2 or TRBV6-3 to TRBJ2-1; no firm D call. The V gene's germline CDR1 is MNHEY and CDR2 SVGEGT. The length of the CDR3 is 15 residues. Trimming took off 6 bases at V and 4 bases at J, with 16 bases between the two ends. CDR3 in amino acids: CASSRPNPTYNEQFF. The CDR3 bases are TGTGCCAGCAGCAGACCCAATCCCACTTACAATGAGCAGTTCTTC.

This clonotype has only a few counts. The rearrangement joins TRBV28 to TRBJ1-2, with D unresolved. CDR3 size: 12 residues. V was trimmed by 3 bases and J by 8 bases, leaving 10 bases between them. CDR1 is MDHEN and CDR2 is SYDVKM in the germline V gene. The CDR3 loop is CASSLTVGGYTF. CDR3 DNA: TGTGCCAGCAGTTTGACGGTCGGCGGCTACACCTTC.

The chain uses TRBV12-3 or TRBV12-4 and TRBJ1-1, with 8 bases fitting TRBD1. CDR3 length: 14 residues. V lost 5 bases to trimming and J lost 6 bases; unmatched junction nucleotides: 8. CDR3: CASSADRDLAEAFF. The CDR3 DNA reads TGTGCCAGCAGTGCGGACAGGGATCTAGCTGAAGCTTTCTTT.